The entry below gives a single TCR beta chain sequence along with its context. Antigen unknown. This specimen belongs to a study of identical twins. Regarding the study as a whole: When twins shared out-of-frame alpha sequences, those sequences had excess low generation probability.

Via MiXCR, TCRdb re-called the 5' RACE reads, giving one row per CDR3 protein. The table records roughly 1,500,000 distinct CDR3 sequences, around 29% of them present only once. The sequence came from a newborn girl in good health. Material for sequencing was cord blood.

The chain's CDR3 is CASSDLSKMGYEQYF. The CDR3 DNA reads TGTGCCAGCAGTGATTTAAGCAAAATGGGGTACGAGCAGTACTTC. This chain links TRBV6-1 with TRBJ2-7; the D is unclear. This CDR3 is built from 15 residues. Germline CDR1 is MNHNS and CDR2 is SASEGT. V was clipped by 3 bases and J by 4 bases, with 16 bases between them.